These 23 T cell receptor beta chains were all obtained from the same sample, sequenced in a study of T cells in women clearing cervical HPV infection. Data came from immunoSEQ multiplex PCR; TCRdb stores just in-frame clones and leaves some out. The sample totals about 35,000 clones. The sequenced material came from blood buffy coat. Receptors were obtained from a woman aged 18 to 69 with a cervical HPV16 infection that either progressed to CIN3+ or cleared (not recorded which).

CDR3 DNA (partial): TGTGCCAGCAGCCCGCTGAGGGGCTCCTACAATGAG. This encodes CASSPLRGSYNE. The complete CDR3 protein is CASSPLRGSYNEQFF. V gene TRBV7-8 combines with J gene TRBJ2-1, with D possibly being TRBD1 or TRBD2 (5 bases each). With the read ending 3 residues before the CDR3 end, the germline J gene is used to fill in that end. The CDR3 consists of 15 residues. Between the trimmed V and J ends, which lost 5 bases and 0 bases, there was a span of 11 bases. Germline V gene lookup returns CDR1 SGHVS and CDR2 FQNEAQ.

Concerning this clone: The read falls 3 residues short of the CDR3 end, and the missing part is taken from the germline J gene. The V gene is TRBV2, the J gene TRBJ2-5; 7 bases are a match to TRBD1. Germline CDR1 and CDR2: SNHLY and FYNNEI. There are 14 residues in the CDR3. The CDR3 here is CASRRGDSTDTQYF. The CDR3 DNA, read in part, is TGTGCCAGCAGGCGTGGGGACAGCACAGATACC.

Comments on this clone: The read gets to within 3 residues of the CDR3 end, and the germline J gene fills in the rest. V gene TRBV2 combines with J gene TRBJ2-3; D is possibly TRBD1 (5 bases). The CDR3 loop spans 16 amino acids. The germline CDR1 and CDR2 sequences are SNHLY and FYNNEI. The sequenced CDR3 bases are TGTGCCAGCAGTGAAGCGCCGTCAAGGGGCCAAGAGACG. Its translation is CASSEAPSRGQET. From start to end, the CDR3 is CASSEAPSRGQETQYF.

Comments on this clone: The sequenced fragment ends 3 residues before the CDR3 boundary, so the rest is inferred from the germline J gene. This rearrangement joins TRBV7-3 to TRBJ2-5; D is ambiguous. Germline loops: CDR1 SGHTA, CDR2 FQGTGA. The ends were cut back, 2 bases at V and 2 bases at J, with 18 bases in the middle. The CDR3 totals 17 residues. CDR3: CASSLPPSGILQETQYF. The CDR3 DNA, read in part, is TGTGCCAGCAGCTTACCCCCATCAGGTATCCTACAAGAGACC. Supplemented by reference TRBV7-3 and TRBJ2-5, the full variable domain reads GAGVSQTPSNKVTEKGKYVELRCDPISGHTALYWYRQSLGQGPEFLIYFQGTGAADDSGLPNDRFFAVRPEGSVSTLKIQRTERGDSAVYLCASSLPPSGILQETQYFGPGTRLLVL.

The CDR3 loop is CASSLVRVNTGELFF. The sequenced part of the CDR3 DNA is TGTGCCAGCAGTTTAGTTCGCGTGAACACCGGGGAG. This rearrangement joins TRBV28 to TRBJ2-2, with no clear D. The CDR3 end lies 3 residues beyond the end of the read and is filled in from the germline J gene. The CDR3 consists of 15 residues. V dropped 2 bases and J dropped 1 base, with 8 bases sitting between them. Germline CDR1 and CDR2: MDHEN and SYDVKM.

Regarding this clone: Read coverage stops 3 residues before the CDR3 terminus; the germline J gene supplies the remainder. The chain is built from TRBV5-4 and TRBJ2-3; D unresolved. This CDR3 spans 13 amino acids. CDR1 SGHNT and CDR2 YYREEE come from the germline V gene (reference sequence). The sequenced part of the CDR3 DNA is TGTGCCAGCAGGCCGCGGCTCCAAGAGACG. This encodes CASRPRLQET. The full-length CDR3 reads as CASRPRLQETQYF.

As regards this clone: Read sequence stops 3 residues before the CDR3 end, and the germline J gene provides the missing end. The rearrangement links TRBV7-8 to TRBJ2-3, with 7 bases matching TRBD1. Per the germline V gene, CDR1 is SGHVS and CDR2 is FQNEAQ. The CDR3 covers 17 residues. The CDR3 is CASSLVHGTAKQETQYF. CDR3 DNA, as far as it was read: TGTGCCAGCAGCTTAGTACACGGGACAGCGAAGCAAGAGACG.

About this clone: The read halts 3 residues ahead of the CDR3 end, with the missing end drawn from the germline J gene. This chain joins TRBV5-1 and TRBJ1-1; D remains ambiguous. V was clipped by 4 bases and J by 1 base, with 11 bases between them. Germline CDR1 and CDR2: SGHRS and YFSETQ. This CDR3 is 14 amino acids long. CDR3: CASSISGSNTEAFF. CDR3 DNA (partial): TGCGCCAGCAGCATATCCGGGTCGAACACTGAA. The complete variable domain, with remaining parts taken from reference TRBV5-1 and TRBJ1-1, reads KAGVTQTPRYLIKTRGQQVTLSCSPISGHRSVSWYQQTPGQGLQFLFEYFSETQRNKGNFPGRFSGRQFSNSRSEMNVSTLELGDSALYLCASSISGSNTEAFFGQGTRLTVV.

Comments on this clone: The sequenced fragment ends 3 residues before the CDR3 boundary, so the rest is inferred from the germline J gene. The gene calls are TRBV20-1 and TRBJ2-1; 8 bases align to TRBD2. With 0 bases clipped from V and 5 bases from J, the junction kept 6 bases outside the gene matches. Germline CDR1 is DFQATT and CDR2 is SNEGSKA (reference sequence). This CDR3 contains 15 residues. Incomplete CDR3 DNA: TGCAGTGCTAGAGATGGTGGACTAGCAAACAATGAG. Protein product: CSARDGGLANNE. The full CDR3 is CSARDGGLANNEQFF.

Details on this clone: Sequencing ends 3 residues short of the CDR3 end; the germline J gene provides the rest. The genes are TRBV7-7 and TRBJ1-5; possible D gene TRBD1, 5 bases. CDR3 length: 15 amino acids. Germline V CDR1 and CDR2: SSHAT, FNYEAQ (reference sequence). Trimming cost V 0 bases and J 1 base, with 7 bases left between them. The CDR3 bases that were read are TGTGCCAGCAGCTTAGCCAGGGAGAGCAATCAGCCC. Translation gives CASSLARESNQP. The whole CDR3 protein reads CASSLARESNQPQHF.

Points on this clone: The read gets to within 3 residues of the CDR3 end, and the germline J gene fills in the rest. The chain combines TRBV2 with TRBJ2-1; D might be TRBD1 (5 bases). The V end was cut by 2 bases, the J end by 5 bases, with 7 bases between. The CDR3 covers 13 residues. CDR1 and CDR2 from the germline V gene are SNHLY and FYNNEI. The DNA read from the CDR3 is TGTGCCAGCAGTGAAAAGGGGAACAATGAG. The encoded protein is CASSEKGNNE. The whole CDR3 sequence reads CASSEKGNNEQFF.

In the case of this clone: From the germline J gene comes the end of the CDR3, since the read stops 3 residues before it. The V and J genes are TRBV6-1 and TRBJ2-7; 8 positions agree with TRBD1. Per the germline V gene, CDR1 is MNHNS and CDR2 is SASEGT. The V gene end was trimmed by 3 bases and the J gene end by 6 bases; junction bases not matched to a gene: 4. The CDR3 is made up of 13 amino acids. The CDR3: CASSDTGGREQYF. CDR3 DNA, as far as it was read: TGTGCCAGCAGTGACACAGGGGGACGCGAG.

On this clone: Read sequence stops 3 residues before the CDR3 end, and the germline J gene provides the missing end. The chain has TRBV5-1 and TRBJ1-2; 8 positions match TRBD1. The CDR3 totals 14 residues. Trimming cost V 4 bases and J 4 bases; bases outside gene matches: 6. From germline, CDR1 is SGHRS and CDR2 YFSETQ. CDR3 sequence: CASSQTGEGYGYTF. The sequenced part of the CDR3 DNA is TGCGCCAGCAGCCAGACAGGGGAAGGCTATGGC.

The CDR3 DNA, read in part, is TGCGCCAGCACTCTGACAGGGGAGTCCTTAGGGGGTGAG. This codes for CASTLTGESLGGE. The full CDR3 sequence reads CASTLTGESLGGEQFF. This chain links TRBV10-2 with TRBJ2-1, with 8 bases matching TRBD1. The read comes to an end 3 residues before the CDR3 does, leaving the germline J gene to fill in the end. Germline CDR1 reads WSHSY; CDR2 reads SAAADI. This CDR3 contains 16 residues. V lost 7 bases to trimming and J lost 9 bases; unmatched junction nucleotides: 17.

As for this clone: The read gets to within 3 residues of the CDR3 end, and the germline J gene fills in the rest. The chain is built from TRBV6-2 or TRBV6-3 and TRBJ2-2; 7 nucleotides line up with TRBD1. CDR1 MNHEY and CDR2 SVGEGT come from the germline V gene. The length of the CDR3 is 13 residues. Partial CDR3 DNA: TGTGCCAGCAGGAGACAGGGTAATTCACCG. Its protein product is CASRRQGNSP. In full, the CDR3 is CASRRQGNSPLFF.

On this clone itself: The observed sequence ends 3 residues before the CDR3 terminus, with the missing tail filled in from the germline J gene. The rearrangement links TRBV19 to TRBJ2-3; D unclear. V lost 5 bases, J lost 0 bases, and 3 bases lay in between. The CDR3 runs 12 residues. CDR1 and CDR2 (germline): LNHDA, SQIVND (reference sequence). Partial CDR3 DNA: TGTGCCAGTAGTCCTAGCACAGATACG. Translating it yields CASSPSTDT. The full CDR3 is CASSPSTDTQYF.

On this clone: Read coverage stops 3 residues before the CDR3 terminus; the germline J gene supplies the remainder. The V call is TRBV2, the J call TRBJ1-4; the D gene is possibly TRBD1 (6 bases). Germline V gives CDR1 SNHLY, CDR2 FYNNEI. Between the trimmed V and J ends, which lost 4 bases and 6 bases, there was a span of 12 bases. The CDR3 loop spans 14 amino acids. Incomplete CDR3 DNA: TGTGCCAGCAGTGTAGGGCAGGGGCATGAAAAA. Translating it yields CASSVGQGHEK. The entire CDR3 protein reads CASSVGQGHEKLFF.

As regards this clone: The read falls 3 residues short of the CDR3 end, and the missing part is taken from the germline J gene. The chain links TRBV28 to TRBJ1-2, with TRBD1 identical over 7 bases. This CDR3 spans 11 amino acids. Looked up from germline, CDR1 is MDHEN and CDR2 is SYDVKM. The DNA read from the CDR3 is TGTGCCGCCCAGGGGGAGCGGGGC. Its translation is CAAQGERG. The entire CDR3 protein reads CAAQGERGYTF.

As to this clone: The read terminates 3 residues before the CDR3 end, so the remaining end is supplied by the germline J gene. This chain uses TRBV5-1 with TRBJ2-1, with TRBD1 matching over 8 bases. The CDR3 runs to 15 residues. Unmatched junction bases numbered 11, after V lost 4 bases and J lost 8 bases. CDR1 is SGHRS, CDR2 YFSETQ, per germline. CDR3 residues: CASSHNRGLKDEQFF. The CDR3 bases that were read are TGCGCCAGCAGCCATAACAGGGGGTTGAAGGATGAG.

To note about this clone: The CDR3 end lies 3 residues beyond the end of the read and is filled in from the germline J gene. This same CDR3 is encoded by further DNA sequences in the sample. The chain employs TRBV2 and TRBJ1-2; D is perhaps TRBD1 (6 bases). The CDR3 covers 14 residues. The germline CDR1 and CDR2 sequences are SNHLY and FYNNEI. CDR3: CASSEGVGGEGYTF. The part of the CDR3 DNA that was read is TGTGCCAGCAGTGAGGGGGTAGGGGGGGAAGGC.

Details on this clone: The CDR3 is cut off 3 residues early in the read; its end comes from the germline J gene. The rearrangement uses TRBV18 and TRBJ1-4; D remains unclear. Germline CDR1 and CDR2: KGHSH and LQKENI. Trimming shortened V by 5 bases and J by 9 bases, and 28 bases separated the two germline ends. The length of the CDR3 is 18 residues. CDR3 bases read: TGTGCCAGCTCATGGGTCAGTCAAGGTAAGGTAGGGTCGAAAAAA. This codes for CASSWVSQGKVGSKK. The whole CDR3 is CASSWVSQGKVGSKKLFF.

Turning to this clone: The observed sequence ends 3 residues before the CDR3 terminus, with the missing tail filled in from the germline J gene. The chain has TRBV2 and TRBJ1-5, with a weak D call TRBD1 (5 bases). Trimming took 0 bases from V and 7 from J, leaving 16 bases between them. CDR1 and CDR2 (germline): SNHLY, FYNNEI. The CDR3 consists of 16 residues. CDR3: CASSEASRGVQQPQHF. CDR3 DNA (partial): TGTGCCAGCAGTGAAGCGTCCCGGGGGGTACAACAGCCC.

For this clone: The read halts 3 residues ahead of the CDR3 end, with the missing end drawn from the germline J gene. The chain couples TRBV18 to TRBJ2-2; D gene uncertain. The CDR3 covers 13 residues. The ends were cut back, 4 bases at V and 1 base at J, with 4 bases in the middle. Per the germline V gene, CDR1 is KGHSH and CDR2 is LQKENI. CDR3 DNA (partial): TGTGCCAGCTCACGAGGGAACACCGGGGAG. Translation: CASSRGNTGE. The entire CDR3 is CASSRGNTGELFF.